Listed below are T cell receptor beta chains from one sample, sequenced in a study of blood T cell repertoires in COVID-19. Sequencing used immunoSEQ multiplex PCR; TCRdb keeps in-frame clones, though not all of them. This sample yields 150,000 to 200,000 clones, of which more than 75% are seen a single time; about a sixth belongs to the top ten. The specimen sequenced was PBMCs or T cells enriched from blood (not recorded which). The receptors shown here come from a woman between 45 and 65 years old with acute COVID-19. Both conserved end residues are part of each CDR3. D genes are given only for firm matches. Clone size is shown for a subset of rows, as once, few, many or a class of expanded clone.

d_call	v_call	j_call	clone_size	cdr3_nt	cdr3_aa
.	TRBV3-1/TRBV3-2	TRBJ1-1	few	TGTGCCAGCAGCCAAGTCGATTCACTAGCTTTCTTT	CASSQVDSLAFF
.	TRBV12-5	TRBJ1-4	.	TGTGCTAGTGGCCCCAGCGGATATAATGAAAAACTGTTTTTT	CASGPSGYNEKLFF
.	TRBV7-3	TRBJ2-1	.	TGTGCCAGCAGCCCACAGGAAGGGTCCTACAATGAGCAGTTCTTC	CASSPQEGSYNEQFF
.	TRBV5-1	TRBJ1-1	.	TGCGCCAGCAGAACCAATACAGGGAACACTGAAGCTTTCTTT	CASRTNTGNTEAFF
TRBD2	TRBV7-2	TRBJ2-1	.	TGTGCCAGCAGGACTAGCGGGGGGCCGGGGAATGAGCAGTTCTTC	CASRTSGGPGNEQFF
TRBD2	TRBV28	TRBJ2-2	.	TGTGCCAGCAGCCTCACGGGGGGTCCCGGGGAGCTGTTTTTT	CASSLTGGPGELFF
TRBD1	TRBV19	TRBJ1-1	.	TGTGCCAGTAGTAGTGACAGGGGCCATGAAGCTTTCTTT	CASSSDRGHEAFF
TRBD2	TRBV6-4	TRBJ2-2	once	TGTGCCAGCAGTGACACTAGCGGGGATACCGGGGAGCTGTTTTTT	CASSDTSGDTGELFF
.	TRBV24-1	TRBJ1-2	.	TGTGCCACCAGTGACCCGACCGGAGGAAGCTATGGCTACACCTTC	CATSDPTGGSYGYTF
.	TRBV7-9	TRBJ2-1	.	TGTGCCAGCAGCTTAGGGGGCAGGGGCAATGAGCAGTTCTTC	CASSLGGRGNEQFF
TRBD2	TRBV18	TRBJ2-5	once	TGTGCCAGCTCACCCCCGCGGGGGGAGACCCAGTACTTC	CASSPPRGETQYF
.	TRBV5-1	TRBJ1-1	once	TGCGCCAGCAGCTTTTCAGGATCCATGAACACTGAAGCTTTCTTT	CASSFSGSMNTEAFF
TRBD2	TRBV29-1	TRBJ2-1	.	TGCAGCGCCCTGACTAGCGGGGGGGTTGGAGTCACCAATGAGCAGTTCTTC	CSALTSGGVGVTNEQFF
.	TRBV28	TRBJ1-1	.	TGTGCCAGCAGCCCCTTCGGGCAGGGAAGTAAAGCTTTCTTT	CASSPFGQGSKAFF
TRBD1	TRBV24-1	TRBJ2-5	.	TGTGCCACCTCCCCGACAGGGGGCCTCCTGGAGACCCAGTACTTC	CATSPTGGLLETQYF
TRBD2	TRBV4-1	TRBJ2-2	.	TGCGCCAGCAGCCAGACTAGCGGGGGGGCCCCCGGGGAGCTGTTTTTT	CASSQTSGGAPGELFF
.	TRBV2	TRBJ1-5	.	TGTGCCAGCACGGACGGGGGCAATCAGCCCCAGCATTTT	CASTDGGNQPQHF
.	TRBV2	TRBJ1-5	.	TGTGCCAGCAGTGGCGTAGACACCCGGAATAACCCCTATCAGCCCCAGCATTTT	CASSGVDTRNNPYQPQHF
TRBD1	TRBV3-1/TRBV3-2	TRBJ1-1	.	TGTGCCAGCGGAGACAGGGTAACTGAAGCTTTCTTT	CASGDRVTEAFF
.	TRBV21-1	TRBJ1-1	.	TGTGCCAGCAGCCCCGAGATCGTGGGACCCCGGGGGGTGACTGAAGCTTTCTTT	CASSPEIVGPRGVTEAFF
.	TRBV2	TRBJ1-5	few	TGTGCCAGTTACAGTGGGGGGGGGCCCCAGCATTTT	CASYSGGGPQHF
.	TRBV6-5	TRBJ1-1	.	TGTGCCAGCACCTCAGGGCGCAGCACTGAAGCTTTCTTT	CASTSGRSTEAFF
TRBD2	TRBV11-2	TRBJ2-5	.	TGTGCCAGCAGCCACCCGACCGGGGGGATAGAGACCCAGTACTTC	CASSHPTGGIETQYF
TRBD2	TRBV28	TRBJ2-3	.	TGTGCCAGCAGTCCGACTAGCGGGATCACAGATACGCAGTATTTT	CASSPTSGITDTQYF
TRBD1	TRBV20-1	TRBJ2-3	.	TGCAGTGCCAGTAAAAGACAGGGGTCCACCACAGATACGCAGTATTTT	CSASKRQGSTTDTQYF
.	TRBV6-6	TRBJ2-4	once	TGTGCCGGCAGTCCCGACAGAAACATTCAGTACTTC	CAGSPDRNIQYF
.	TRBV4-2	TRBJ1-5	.	TGTGCCAGCAGCGCCACAGGAGACAATCAGCCCCAGCATTTT	CASSATGDNQPQHF
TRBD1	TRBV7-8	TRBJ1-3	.	TGTGCCAGCAGCCCCACAGGGGCTGGAAACACCATATATTTT	CASSPTGAGNTIYF
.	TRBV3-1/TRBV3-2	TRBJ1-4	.	TGTGCCAGCAGCCCCCTAGGGGAGGCTAATGAAAAACTGTTTTTT	CASSPLGEANEKLFF
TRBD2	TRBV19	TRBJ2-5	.	TGTGCCAGTAGCAAAATCGGACTAGCGGGGGGTGTATCTCAGACCCAGTACTTC	CASSKIGLAGGVSQTQYF
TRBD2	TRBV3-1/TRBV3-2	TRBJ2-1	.	TGTGCCAGCAGCCGGGGCGGGGGGAGGTCCCATGAGCAGTTCTTC	CASSRGGGRSHEQFF
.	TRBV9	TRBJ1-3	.	TGTGCCAGCATCCCTAGGTCTGGAAACACCATATATTTT	CASIPRSGNTIYF
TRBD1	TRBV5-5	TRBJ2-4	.	TGTGCCAGCAGCTCAATACAAGGACAGGGCTCCAAAAACATTCAGTACTTC	CASSSIQGQGSKNIQYF
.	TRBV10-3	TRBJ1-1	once	TGTGCCATCAGTAAACAGGGGAACACTGAAGCTTTCTTT	CAISKQGNTEAFF
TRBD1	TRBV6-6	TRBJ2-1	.	TGTGCCAGCGAGGGGGCCGGCAATGAGCAGTTCTTC	CASEGAGNEQFF
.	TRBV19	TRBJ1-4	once	TGTGCCAGTAATCCCGAGTCGGCTAATGAAAAACTGTTTTTT	CASNPESANEKLFF
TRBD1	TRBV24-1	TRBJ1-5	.	TGTGCCACCAGTGACCAGAAAACCGGGACAGGGCTGCGCCAGCATTTT	CATSDQKTGTGLRQHF
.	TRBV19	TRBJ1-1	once	TGTGCCAGTAGTCCTGCCACAGGAAACACTGAAGCTTTCTTT	CASSPATGNTEAFF
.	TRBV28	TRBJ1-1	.	TGTGCCAGCAGTTTGGGAGCTTTCGGTTGGGCTTTCTTT	CASSLGAFGWAFF
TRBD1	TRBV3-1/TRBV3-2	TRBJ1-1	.	TGTGCCAGCAGCCTCGGACAGGCGAACACTGAAGCTTTCTTT	CASSLGQANTEAFF
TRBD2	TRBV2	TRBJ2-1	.	TGTGCCAGCAGTGAGATACTAGCGGGGGGGCTTGAGCAGTTCTTC	CASSEILAGGLEQFF
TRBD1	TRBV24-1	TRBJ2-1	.	TGTGCCACCAAAGGGACAGGAGATACCTACAATGAGCAGTTCTTC	CATKGTGDTYNEQFF
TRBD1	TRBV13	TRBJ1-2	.	TGTGCCAGCAGCCTCCCCCCGGGGACGACAGGGCATGGCTACACCTTC	CASSLPPGTTGHGYTF
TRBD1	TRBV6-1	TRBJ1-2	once	TGTGCCAGCAGTGAATCCCCGACAGGGGTGAAAGGCTACACCTTC	CASSESPTGVKGYTF